The clone carrying this TCR beta chain was found a few times. Its antigen is currently unknown. The data originate from a study of post-analysis software for immune sequencing data. Study summary: Recorded disease courses covered relapsing-remitting, secondary progressive and progressive-relapsing multiple sclerosis. Some patients had no subtype annotation. Study conclusions and caveats: Controls showed lower frequencies than patients for roughly five TRBV segments, and TRBV5-6, TRBV5-1 and TRBV20-1 were among these. Those with multiple sclerosis, the patient group, showed significantly lower normalized Chao1 diversity than controls. Samples prepared in the same batch strongly co-clustered by F measure.

The V gene's germline CDR1 is SGHRS and CDR2 YFSETQ. The CDR3 is 12 residues long. Trimming left V 4 bases short and J 6 bases short, with 10 bases between. Unique molecular identifiers were carried by the TCR beta cDNA libraries. Roughly 500,000 cDNA molecules were obtained from roughly 0.93 to 9.6 million T cells. MiXCR, applied by TCRdb to the PCR reads, yields one record per CDR3 protein. The sample consists of 380,000 or so distinct CDR3 sequences, less than 40% of them appearing once. The V call is TRBV5-1, the J call TRBJ1-2; D remains ambiguous. The sequence derives from a girl aged 10 to 17 with multiple sclerosis. The sample was blood. The CDR3 nucleotides read TGCGCCAGCAGCCAAAACGGGGATGGCTACACCTTC. It translates to CASSQNGDGYTF.